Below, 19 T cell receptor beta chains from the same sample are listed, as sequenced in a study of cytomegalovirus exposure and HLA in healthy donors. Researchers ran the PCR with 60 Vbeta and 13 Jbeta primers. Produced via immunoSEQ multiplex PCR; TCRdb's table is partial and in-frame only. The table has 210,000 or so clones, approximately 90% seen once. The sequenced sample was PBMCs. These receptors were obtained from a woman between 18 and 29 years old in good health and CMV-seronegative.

CDR3 sequence: CASSYSGTGYGQYF. The CDR3 region has the DNA TGTGCCAGCAGTTACTCCGGGACAGGGTATGGTCAGTACTTC. The genes are TRBV6-5 and TRBJ2-4; 9 bases fit TRBD1. Trimming cost V 0 bases and J 12 bases; bases outside gene matches: 6. This CDR3 is 14 amino acids long. The germline gives CDR1 MNHEY, CDR2 SVGAGI.

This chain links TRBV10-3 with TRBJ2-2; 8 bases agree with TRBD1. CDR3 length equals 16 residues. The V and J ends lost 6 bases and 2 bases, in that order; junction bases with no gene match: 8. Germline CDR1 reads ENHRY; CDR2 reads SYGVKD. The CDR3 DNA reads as TGTGCCATCAGCCCTCCGGGACAGGAAAACACCGGGGAGCTGTTTTTT. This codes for CAISPPGQENTGELFF.

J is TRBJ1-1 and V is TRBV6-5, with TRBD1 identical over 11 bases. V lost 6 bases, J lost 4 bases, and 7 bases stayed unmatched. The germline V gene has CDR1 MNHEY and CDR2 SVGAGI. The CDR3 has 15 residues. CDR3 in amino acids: CASRQRTGGGTEAFF. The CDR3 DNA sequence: TGTGCCAGCAGACAACGGACAGGGGGCGGCACTGAAGCTTTCTTT.

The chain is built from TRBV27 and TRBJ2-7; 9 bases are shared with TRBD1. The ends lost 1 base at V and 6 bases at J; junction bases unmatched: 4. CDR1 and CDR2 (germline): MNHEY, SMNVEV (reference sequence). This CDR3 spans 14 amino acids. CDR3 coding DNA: TGTGCCAGCAGTTTATTTGGGACAGGGAGCGAGCAGTACTTC. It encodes CASSLFGTGSEQYF.

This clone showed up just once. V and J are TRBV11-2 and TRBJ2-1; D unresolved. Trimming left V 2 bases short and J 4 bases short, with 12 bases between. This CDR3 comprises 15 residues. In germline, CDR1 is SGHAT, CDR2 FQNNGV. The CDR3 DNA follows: TGTGCCAGCAGCTTACCGAGCTACCCATACAATGAGCAGTTCTTC. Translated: CASSLPSYPYNEQFF.

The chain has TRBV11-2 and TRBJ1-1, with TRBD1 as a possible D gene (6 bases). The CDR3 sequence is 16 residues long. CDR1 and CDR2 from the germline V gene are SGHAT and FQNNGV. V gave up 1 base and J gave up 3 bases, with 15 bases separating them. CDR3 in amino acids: CASSLVRWAGDTEAFF. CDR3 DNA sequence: TGTGCCAGCAGCTTAGTTCGCTGGGCAGGGGACACTGAAGCTTTCTTT.

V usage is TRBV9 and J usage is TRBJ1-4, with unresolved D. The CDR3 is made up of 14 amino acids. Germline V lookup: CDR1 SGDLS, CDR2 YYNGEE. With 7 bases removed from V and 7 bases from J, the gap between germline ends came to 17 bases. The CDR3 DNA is TGTGCCAGCTTATCGGTCCGGGAGGGTGAAAAACTGTTTTTT. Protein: CASLSVREGEKLFF.

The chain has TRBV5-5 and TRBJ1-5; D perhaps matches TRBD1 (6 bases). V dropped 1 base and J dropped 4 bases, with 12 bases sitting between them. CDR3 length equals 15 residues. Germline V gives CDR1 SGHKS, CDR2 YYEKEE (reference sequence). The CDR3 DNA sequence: TGTGCCAGCAGCTTGTTCCCAGGGGAAAATCAGCCCCAGCATTTT. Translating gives CASSLFPGENQPQHF.

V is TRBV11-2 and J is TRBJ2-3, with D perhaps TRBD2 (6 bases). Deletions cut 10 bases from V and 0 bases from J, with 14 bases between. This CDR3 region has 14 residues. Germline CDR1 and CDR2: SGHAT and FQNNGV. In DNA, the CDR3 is TGTGCCACCAAATGGCGGGATAGCACAGATACGCAGTATTTT. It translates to CATKWRDSTDTQYF.

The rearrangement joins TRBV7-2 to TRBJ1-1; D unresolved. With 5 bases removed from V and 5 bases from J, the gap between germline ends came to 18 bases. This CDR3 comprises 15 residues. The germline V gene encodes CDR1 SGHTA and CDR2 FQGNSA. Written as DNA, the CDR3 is TGTGCCAGCAGCCCCGAACCAACCCGACATACTGAAGCTTTCTTT. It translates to CASSPEPTRHTEAFF.

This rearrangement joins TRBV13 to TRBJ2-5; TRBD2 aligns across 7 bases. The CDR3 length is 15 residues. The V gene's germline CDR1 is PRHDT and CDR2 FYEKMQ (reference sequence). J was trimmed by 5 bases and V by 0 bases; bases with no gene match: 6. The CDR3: CASSLGRGVTETQYF. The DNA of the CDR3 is TGTGCCAGCAGCTTAGGCCGGGGGGTAACCGAGACCCAGTACTTC.

The CDR3 region has the DNA TGTGCCAGCAGCCGACTCAAGAACACTGAAGCTTTCTTT. Translating it yields CASSRLKNTEAFF. This chain uses TRBV7-2 with TRBJ1-1; no clear D gene. Trimming pared 5 bases from V and 1 base from J, leaving 8 bases between. This CDR3 spans 13 amino acids. CDR1 and CDR2 (germline): SGHTA, FQGNSA.

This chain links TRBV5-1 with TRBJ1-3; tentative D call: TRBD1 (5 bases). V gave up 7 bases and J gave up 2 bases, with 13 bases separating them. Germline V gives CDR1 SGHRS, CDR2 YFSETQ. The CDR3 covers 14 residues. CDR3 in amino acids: CASLGQSPGNTIYF. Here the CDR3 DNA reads TGCGCCAGCTTGGGGCAGAGCCCTGGAAACACCATATATTTT.

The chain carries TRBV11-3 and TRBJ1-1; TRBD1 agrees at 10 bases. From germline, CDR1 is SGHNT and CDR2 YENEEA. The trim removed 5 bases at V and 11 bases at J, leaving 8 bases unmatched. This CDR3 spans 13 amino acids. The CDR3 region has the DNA TGTGCCAGCAGCAACCTGGGACAGGGGTTGGCTTTCTTT. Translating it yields CASSNLGQGLAFF.

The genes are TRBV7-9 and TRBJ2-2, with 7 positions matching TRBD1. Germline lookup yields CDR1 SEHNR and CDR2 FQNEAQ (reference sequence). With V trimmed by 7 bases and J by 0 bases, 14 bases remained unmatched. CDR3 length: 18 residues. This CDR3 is CASMGMGQTYSNTGELFF. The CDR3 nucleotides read TGTGCCAGCATGGGAATGGGACAGACCTACTCGAACACCGGGGAGCTGTTTTTT.

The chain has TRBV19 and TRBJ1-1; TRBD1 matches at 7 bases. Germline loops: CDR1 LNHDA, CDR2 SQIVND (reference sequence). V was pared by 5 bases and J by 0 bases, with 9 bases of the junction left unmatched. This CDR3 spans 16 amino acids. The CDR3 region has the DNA TGTGCCAGTAGTTCACCGGGACAGCCTATGAACACTGAAGCTTTCTTT. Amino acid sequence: CASSSPGQPMNTEAFF. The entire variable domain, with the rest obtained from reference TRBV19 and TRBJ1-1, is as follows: DGGITQSPKYLFRKEGQNVTLSCEQNLNHDAMYWYRQDPGQGLRLIYYSQIVNDFQKGDIAEGYSVSREKKESFPLTVTSAQKNPTAFYLCASSSPGQPMNTEAFFGQGTRLTVV.

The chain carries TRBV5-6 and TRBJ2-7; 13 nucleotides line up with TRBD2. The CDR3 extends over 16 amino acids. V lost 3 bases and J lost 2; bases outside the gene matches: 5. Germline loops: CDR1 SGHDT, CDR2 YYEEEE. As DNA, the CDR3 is TGTGCCAGCAGCTCCCGACTAGCGGGGGGCCCCTACGAGCAGTACTTC. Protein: CASSSRLAGGPYEQYF.

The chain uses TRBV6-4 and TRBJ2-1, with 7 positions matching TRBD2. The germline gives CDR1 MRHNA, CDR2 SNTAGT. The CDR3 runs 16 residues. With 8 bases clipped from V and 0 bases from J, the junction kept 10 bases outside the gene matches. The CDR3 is CASAKLAPSSYNEQFF. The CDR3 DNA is TGTGCCAGCGCTAAACTAGCGCCTAGCTCCTACAATGAGCAGTTCTTC.

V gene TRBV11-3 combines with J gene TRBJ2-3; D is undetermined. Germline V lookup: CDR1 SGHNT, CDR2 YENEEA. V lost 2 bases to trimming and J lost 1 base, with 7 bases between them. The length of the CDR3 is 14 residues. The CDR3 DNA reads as TGTGCCAGCAGCTTATATGCGGGCACAGATACGCAGTATTTT. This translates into CASSLYAGTDTQYF.